Shown below are 3 T cell receptor beta chains from a single sample sequenced in a study of T cells in Graves' hyperthyroidism and ophthalmopathy. Authors of the study amplified TCR beta CDR3 regions from RNA transcripts. First-round RT-PCR with HTBI primers amplified the TCR CDR3 region. TCRdb re-derived calls from the multiplex PCR reads in MiXCR, one entry per CDR3 protein. In the table there are about 640,000 distinct CDR3 sequences, roughly 20% of which are singletons. The sample taken for sequencing was blood. All receptors come from a man younger than 45 with Graves' ophthalmopathy.

There are many counts of this clonotype. The chain combines TRBV12-3 or TRBV12-4 with TRBJ1-5; D unclear. V lost 1 base and J lost 5, with 6 bases in between. The CDR3 spans 13 residues. DNA for the CDR3: TGTGCCAGCAGTTTAGACCAGGATCAGCCCCAGCATTTT. Translating it yields CASSLDQDQPQHF.

This clonotype was counted at least ten times. V is TRBV28 and J is TRBJ2-7; D is ambiguous. Trimming cost V 3 bases and J 3 bases, with 15 bases left between them. The CDR3 consists of 15 residues. Looked up from germline, CDR1 is MDHEN and CDR2 is SYDVKM. The CDR3 protein is CASSFSQILGYEQYF. Here the CDR3 DNA reads TGTGCCAGCAGTTTCTCACAGATTCTGGGCTACGAGCAGTACTTC.

This clonotype was observed at least ten times. The gene calls are TRBV5-6 and TRBJ2-1; 9 positions agree with TRBD2. Germline V gene lookup returns CDR1 SGHDT and CDR2 YYEEEE. The CDR3 length is 14 residues. The junction had 6 bases not matched to a gene; V was cut back by 5 bases and J by 6 bases. Here the CDR3 reads CASRWTSVLNEQFF. CDR3 nucleotides: TGTGCCAGCAGATGGACTAGCGTTCTCAATGAGCAGTTCTTC.